The 29 T cell receptor beta chains given below trace back to one sample, sequenced in a study of blood T cell repertoires in COVID-19. Only in-frame clones appear in the TCRdb table, and some are missing; sequencing was by immunoSEQ multiplex PCR. Of some 83,000 clones in the sample, more than 75% were seen once. The sequencing input was peripheral blood. The receptors come from a human donor in a cohort sampled during active COVID-19.

The rearrangement joins TRBV28 to TRBJ1-2; TRBD1 is a possible D gene (5 bases). This CDR3 is 14 amino acids long. CDR1 is MDHEN and CDR2 is SYDVKM in the germline V gene. V was trimmed by 8 bases and J by 4 bases, leaving 17 bases between them. The CDR3 reads CASFDRNPSYGYTF. CDR3 nucleotide sequence: TGTGCCAGCTTCGACAGAAACCCTTCCTATGGCTACACCTTC.

The V and J genes are TRBV6-5 and TRBJ1-3; 8 bases agree with TRBD1. Germline CDR1 and CDR2: MNHEY and SVGAGI. Trimming took 2 bases from V and 4 from J; bases not matched to a gene: 4. The CDR3 runs 15 residues. CDR3 protein: CASSYMGTGGNTIYF. CDR3 coding DNA: TGTGCCAGCAGTTACATGGGGACAGGCGGAAACACCATATATTTT.

This clone was seen a handful of times. The chain couples TRBV11-2 to TRBJ2-5; 13 bases are shared with TRBD2. With V trimmed by 6 bases and J by 5 bases, 6 bases remained unmatched. CDR3 length equals 15 residues. CDR1 and CDR2 (germline): SGHAT, FQNNGV. In nucleotides, the CDR3 is TGTGCCAGCAGTTTACTAGCGGGGGGGCGGGAGACCCAGTACTTC. This codes for CASSLLAGGRETQYF.

The chain carries TRBV3-1 (or the pseudogene TRBV3-2) and TRBJ1-3; 8 nucleotides align to TRBD1. This CDR3 comprises 14 residues. Germline V gene sequence: CDR1 LGHDT, CDR2 YNNKEL (reference sequence). V lost 4 bases, J lost 2 bases, and 1 base stayed unmatched. The CDR3 loop is CASSRGQAGNTIYF. The CDR3, as DNA: TGTGCCAGCAGCCGGGGACAGGCTGGAAACACCATATATTTT.

The V and J genes are TRBV7-3 and TRBJ2-5; TRBD2 agrees at 9 bases. Germline V CDR1 and CDR2: SGHTA, FQGTGA. J lost 1 base, V lost 1 base, and 4 bases had no gene match. The CDR3 is 16 residues long. The CDR3 sequence is CASSLIGGGAQETQYF. CDR3 nucleotide sequence: TGTGCCAGCAGCTTAATTGGCGGGGGGGCCCAAGAGACCCAGTACTTC.

DNA for the CDR3: TGTGCCACCACGGATGGGAGCTCCTACGAGCAGTACTTC. The encoded protein is CATTDGSSYEQYF. The chain joins TRBV28 to TRBJ2-7; TRBD2 might be the D (5 bases). This CDR3 has 13 amino acids. V was pared by 10 bases and J by 0 bases, with 13 bases between. Germline V gene sequence: CDR1 MDHEN, CDR2 SYDVKM.

The chain couples TRBV5-5 to TRBJ1-1, with D possibly being TRBD1 (6 bases). Germline lookup yields CDR1 SGHKS and CDR2 YYEKEE (reference sequence). Trimming left V 2 bases short and J 0 bases short, with 11 bases between. The CDR3 length is 15 residues. Here the CDR3 DNA reads TGTGCCAGCAGCTTACCACAGGGTCTGAACACTGAAGCTTTCTTT. Encoded protein: CASSLPQGLNTEAFF. Variable domain in full (rest from reference TRBV5-5 and TRBJ1-1): DAGVTQSPTHLIKTRGQQVTLRCSPISGHKSVSWYQQVLGQGPQFIFQYYEKEERGRGNFPDRFSARQFPNYSSELNVNALLLGDSALYLCASSLPQGLNTEAFFGQGTRLTVV.

The rearrangement links TRBV28 to TRBJ1-2; 12 bases line up with TRBD1. The CDR3 has 16 residues. The germline gives CDR1 MDHEN, CDR2 SYDVKM. V shed 6 bases and J 4 bases; nucleotides not matched to a gene: 9. CDR3 amino acids: CASRTRDRGHGYGYTF. The CDR3 coding sequence is TGTGCCAGCAGGACCCGGGACAGGGGGCACGGCTATGGCTACACCTTC.

The chain uses TRBV10-1 and TRBJ2-2; TRBD2 might be the D (6 bases). Between the trimmed V and J ends, which lost 6 bases and 8 bases, there was a span of 13 bases. From germline, CDR1 is WNHNN and CDR2 SYGVQD (reference sequence). This CDR3 is 13 amino acids long. CDR3 in amino acids: CASRAGGSGELFF. The CDR3 bases are TGCGCCAGCAGGGCCGGGGGATCTGGGGAGCTGTTTTTT.

This chain connects TRBV10-3 to TRBJ2-1; the D gene is possibly TRBD1 (6 bases). The length of the CDR3 is 15 residues. V lost 0 bases, J lost 2 bases, and 8 bases lay in between. Germline V gene data show CDR1 as ENHRY and CDR2 as SYGVKD. The CDR3 loop reads CAISESEGAYNEQFF. The CDR3 DNA is TGTGCCATCAGTGAGTCAGAGGGGGCCTACAATGAGCAGTTCTTC.

V and J are TRBV27 and TRBJ1-5; D is undetermined. V shed 3 bases and J shed 0 bases, with 9 bases lying between them. The germline V gene encodes CDR1 MNHEY and CDR2 SMNVEV (reference sequence). The CDR3 is 15 amino acids. CDR3 DNA: TGTGCCAGCAGTTTGAGAGCTAATAGCAATCAGCCCCAGCATTTT. Its translation: CASSLRANSNQPQHF.

The rearrangement joins TRBV6-5 to TRBJ2-7; a weak D match, TRBD2 (6 bases). The CDR3 runs 10 residues. V was clipped by 8 bases and J by 9 bases, with 11 bases between them. In germline, CDR1 is MNHEY, CDR2 SVGAGI. The CDR3 region has the DNA TGTGCCAGCGGTAGGGAGGTGCAGTACTTC. Encoded protein: CASGREVQYF.

The chain links TRBV6-1 to TRBJ1-3; tentative D call: TRBD1 (6 bases). With 2 bases removed from V and 0 bases from J, the gap between germline ends came to 17 bases. CDR1 is MNHNS, CDR2 SASEGT, per germline. The CDR3 spans 18 residues. CDR3 in amino acids: CASSEQGTHFNSGNTIYF. In DNA, the CDR3 is TGTGCCAGCAGTGAACAGGGGACACATTTTAACTCTGGAAACACCATATATTTT.

The chain couples TRBV4-1 to TRBJ2-3; maybe TRBD2 (6 bases). Trimming removed 0 bases at V and 5 bases at J, with 21 bases between. CDR1 is MGHRA, CDR2 YSYEKL, per germline. CDR3 length: 18 residues. This CDR3 reads CASSQDQGSGLRGDTQYF. The CDR3 nucleotides read TGCGCCAGCAGCCAAGACCAAGGAAGCGGGCTCCGGGGAGATACGCAGTATTTT.

Comments on this clone: A read error may produce the germline difference seen at one junction end. The chain employs TRBV7-7 and TRBJ2-5; TRBD2 is a possible D gene (6 bases). Germline V gives CDR1 SSHAT, CDR2 FNYEAQ (reference sequence). The CDR3 is made up of 13 amino acids. CDR3: CASSLREQETQYF. In nucleotides, the CDR3 is TGTGCTAGCAGCCTCCGGGAGCAAGAGACCCAGTACTTC. Full variable domain (outside the CDR3, taken from reference TRBV7-7 and TRBJ2-5): GAGVSQSPRYKVTKRGQDVTLRCDPISSHATLYWYQQALGQGPEFLTYFNYEAQPDKSGLPSDRFSAERPEGSISTLTIQRTEQRDSAMYRCASSLREQETQYFGPGTRLLVL.

The chain has TRBV6-5 and TRBJ1-5; unclear D gene. Trimming removed 2 bases from V and 3 bases from J, with 8 bases in between. The CDR3 consists of 14 residues. Germline V CDR1 and CDR2: MNHEY, SVGAGI. In nucleotides, the CDR3 is TGTGCCAGCAGTTACCGGGGAGTCAATCAGCCCCAGCATTTT. It is translated as CASSYRGVNQPQHF.

The chain uses TRBV3-1 (or the pseudogene TRBV3-2) and TRBJ2-3; D perhaps matches TRBD2 (5 bases). The germline gives CDR1 LGHDT, CDR2 YNNKEL (reference sequence). CDR3 length equals 17 residues. V dropped 0 bases and J dropped 5 bases, with 18 bases sitting between them. CDR3 bases: TGTGCCAGCAGCCAAGATCTCATTTTGGGAGTAGAAGATACGCAGTATTTT. Translation gives CASSQDLILGVEDTQYF.

The rearrangement links TRBV12-5 to TRBJ2-5, with D possibly being TRBD1 (6 bases). The ends were cut back, 2 bases at V and 5 bases at J, with 18 bases in the middle. This CDR3 has 16 amino acids. The V gene's germline CDR1 is LGHNT and CDR2 FRNRAP. CDR3 sequence reads: CASGLPTTNREETQYF. CDR3 coding DNA: TGTGCTAGTGGTTTGCCAACAACTAACAGGGAGGAGACCCAGTACTTC.

This clone occurred once. The genes are TRBV30 and TRBJ1-3; 7 nucleotides line up with TRBD1. J lost 0 bases, V lost 2 bases, and 7 bases had no gene match. This CDR3 has 16 amino acids. The germline V gene encodes CDR1 GTSNPN and CDR2 SVGIG (reference sequence). Here the CDR3 reads CAWSIHSGGSGNTIYF. The CDR3 nucleotides read TGTGCCTGGAGTATCCACTCAGGGGGCTCTGGAAACACCATATATTTT. Using reference TRBV30 and TRBJ1-3 for the parts outside the CDR3, the full variable domain is SQTIHQWPATLVQPVGSPLSLECTVEGTSNPNLYWYRQAAGRGLQLLFYSVGIGQISSEVPQNLSASRPQDRQFILSSKKLLLSDSGFYLCAWSIHSGGSGNTIYFGEGSWLTVV.

The J gene is TRBJ1-4, the V gene TRBV1. TRBV1 is designated a pseudogene. The CDR3 runs 15 residues. The DNA for the CDR3 is TGCACCAGCAGCCTAACAGGGCCCGGGGGGAGCGAACTGTTTTTT. Its translation is CTSSLTGPGGSELFF.

This clone has a handful of counts. The rearrangement uses TRBV28 and TRBJ1-1; 7 nucleotides line up with TRBD1. Germline values: CDR1 MDHEN, CDR2 SYDVKM. The CDR3 is made up of 12 amino acids. V lost 6 bases, J lost 7 bases, and 5 bases stayed unmatched. The chain's CDR3 is CASSLTGYEAFF. Here the CDR3 DNA reads TGTGCCAGCAGCCTGACAGGGTATGAAGCTTTCTTT.

The chain links TRBV20-1 to TRBJ2-3, with D tentatively TRBD2 (6 bases). The germline V gene encodes CDR1 DFQATT and CDR2 SNEGSKA (reference sequence). The CDR3 has 11 residues. Trimming stripped 1 base from V and 14 bases from J, with 13 bases between. DNA for the CDR3: TGCAGTGCTAGAGGGGAGGACCCTATGTATTTT. Its protein is CSARGEDPMYF.

The DNA for the CDR3 is TGCGCCAGCAGCACAACTAGCGGGGGGGCCGGGGAGCTGTTTTTT. Translation: CASSTTSGGAGELFF. The J gene is TRBJ2-2, the V gene TRBV5-1, with 13 bases aligning to TRBD2. The V and J ends lost 4 bases and 6 bases, in that order; junction bases with no gene match: 3. CDR1 is SGHRS, CDR2 YFSETQ, per germline. The CDR3 totals 15 residues.

The chain's CDR3 is CASTAGTTTYEQYF. The DNA for the CDR3 is TGTGCCAGCACCGCCGGGACTACCACCTACGAGCAGTACTTC. The chain is built from TRBV2 and TRBJ2-7; 7 bases are shared with TRBD2. The germline CDR1 and CDR2 sequences are SNHLY and FYNNEI. V shed 7 bases and J 2 bases; nucleotides not matched to a gene: 8. The CDR3 has 14 amino acids.

This chain links TRBV2 with TRBJ1-2; D ambiguous. The length of the CDR3 is 17 residues. Trimming took off 5 bases at V and 4 bases at J, with 23 bases between the two ends. Looked up from germline, CDR1 is SNHLY and CDR2 is FYNNEI. The CDR3 reads CASSTSPIEAKSYGYTF. The CDR3 nucleotides read TGTGCCAGCAGTACCAGCCCTATCGAGGCGAAATCCTATGGCTACACCTTC.

This clone has just one count. This sequence joins TRBV5-5 and TRBJ2-7, with D possibly being TRBD1 (6 bases). This CDR3 spans 14 amino acids. CDR1 and CDR2 (germline): SGHKS, YYEKEE (reference sequence). Trimming took 4 bases from V and 1 from J, leaving 12 bases between them. DNA for the CDR3: TGTGCCAGCAGCCAGGCGACAGGTTCCTACGAGCAGTACTTC. Amino acids: CASSQATGSYEQYF.

This chain joins TRBV28 and TRBJ2-2; D might be TRBD1 (6 bases). V was trimmed by 2 bases and J by 4 bases, leaving 14 bases between them. Germline V gives CDR1 MDHEN, CDR2 SYDVKM. The CDR3 contains 16 residues. The CDR3 bases are TGTGCCAGCAGTTTAAGCCCAAGGGGGAGCACCGGGGAGCTGTTTTTT. This gives the protein CASSLSPRGSTGELFF.

In DNA form, the CDR3 reads TGTGCCAGCATAACACACACAGACAGGGGCCGCACAGATACGCAGTATTTT. Amino acids: CASITHTDRGRTDTQYF. This chain links TRBV6-4 with TRBJ2-3; 8 bases match TRBD1. CDR3 length equals 17 residues. The junction had 13 bases not matched to a gene; V was cut back by 7 bases and J by 1 base. The germline V gene encodes CDR1 MRHNA and CDR2 SNTAGT.

J is TRBJ2-5 and V is TRBV29-1; 11 nucleotides match TRBD2. This CDR3 spans 10 amino acids. CDR1 is SQVTM and CDR2 is ANQGSEA in the germline V gene. J was trimmed by 12 bases and V by 5 bases; bases with no gene match: 2. The CDR3 region has the DNA TGCAGCGTTATTAGCGGGGGGGAGTACTTC. This encodes CSVISGGEYF.